Each of the 30 T cell receptor beta chains below was sequenced from the same sample in a study of blood T cell repertoires in COVID-19. Clones were read by immunoSEQ multiplex PCR, and TCRdb kept only the in-frame ones, dropping some. The sample holds some 220,000 clones, 80% seen once. Sequenced material: peripheral blood. The receptors stem from a human donor in a cohort sampled during active COVID-19.

The chain has TRBV19 and TRBJ2-1; the match to TRBD2 covers 7 bases. J was trimmed by 4 bases and V by 7 bases; bases with no gene match: 10. CDR3 length equals 15 residues. Per the germline V gene, CDR1 is LNHDA and CDR2 is SQIVND (reference sequence). The CDR3 loop is CASMSSGRRYNEQFF. In nucleotides, the CDR3 is TGTGCCAGTATGAGCTCCGGGAGGAGGTACAATGAGCAGTTCTTC.

The chain recombines TRBV28 with TRBJ1-5; D perhaps matches TRBD1 (5 bases). With 4 bases removed from V and 12 bases from J, the gap between germline ends came to 10 bases. Germline loops: CDR1 MDHEN, CDR2 SYDVKM. The CDR3 consists of 11 residues. The CDR3 region is CASSSDSHQHF. As DNA, the CDR3 is TGTGCCAGCAGTTCCGACAGCCACCAGCATTTT.

The chain links TRBV3-1 (or the pseudogene TRBV3-2) to TRBJ2-7, with 11 bases identical to TRBD1. CDR1 is LGHDT and CDR2 is YNNKEL in the germline V gene (reference sequence). Trimming took 3 bases from V and 6 from J; bases not matched to a gene: 4. The CDR3 contains 14 residues. The chain's CDR3 is CASSHGTGGREQYF. CDR3 DNA sequence: TGTGCCAGCAGCCACGGGACAGGGGGTCGCGAGCAGTACTTC.

V usage is TRBV5-1 and J usage is TRBJ2-1; TRBD1 matches at 12 bases. From germline, CDR1 is SGHRS and CDR2 YFSETQ. The CDR3 runs 16 residues. The V segment lost 3 bases and the J segment 6 bases; nucleotides outside the gene matches: 7. For the CDR3, the DNA is TGCGCCAGCAGCTCAGGATGGGACAGGGGGCTCAATGAGCAGTTCTTC. The encoded protein is CASSSGWDRGLNEQFF. Using reference TRBV5-1 and TRBJ2-1 for the parts outside the CDR3, the full variable domain is KAGVTQTPRYLIKTRGQQVTLSCSPISGHRSVSWYQQTPGQGLQFLFEYFSETQRNKGNFPGRFSGRQFSNSRSEMNVSTLELGDSALYLCASSSGWDRGLNEQFFGPGTRLTVL.

J is TRBJ2-7 and V is TRBV19, with 11 bases that match TRBD2. Germline values: CDR1 LNHDA, CDR2 SQIVND (reference sequence). The CDR3 spans 15 residues. J was trimmed by 4 bases and V by 4 bases; bases with no gene match: 6. CDR3 sequence: CASSRLAGGNYEQYF. CDR3 coding DNA: TGTGCCAGTAGTAGGCTAGCGGGAGGAAATTACGAGCAGTACTTC.

This clone was picked up one time. The V gene is TRBV11-2, the J gene TRBJ2-7; TRBD2 matches at 11 bases. Germline lookup yields CDR1 SGHAT and CDR2 FQNNGV. V lost 6 bases, J lost 4 bases, and 8 bases stayed unmatched. The CDR3 has 15 amino acids. CDR3 coding DNA: TGTGCCAGCAGTTATTTAGGGACTAGCGGTTACGAGCAGTACTTC. Translating it yields CASSYLGTSGYEQYF.

This chain connects TRBV7-3 to TRBJ2-1; 9 bases agree with TRBD2. This CDR3 region has 15 residues. V dropped 5 bases and J dropped 9; count of bases not matched to a gene: 11. The germline CDR1 and CDR2 sequences are SGHTA and FQGTGA. CDR3 amino acids: CASSPRLAGGSEQFF. In nucleotides, the CDR3 is TGTGCCAGCAGCCCTCGACTTGCGGGGGGGTCTGAGCAGTTCTTC.

The chain employs TRBV11-2 and TRBJ2-6; TRBD1 is a possible D gene (6 bases). V lost 4 bases, J lost 4 bases, and 8 bases lay in between. The CDR3 runs to 14 residues. Looked up from germline, CDR1 is SGHAT and CDR2 is FQNNGV. The CDR3 DNA reads TGTGCCAGCAGCTCCCAGGGGGGGGCCAACGTCCTGACTTTC. This codes for CASSSQGGANVLTF.

This clone has ten or more counts. The rearrangement uses TRBV10-3 and TRBJ2-7, with TRBD1 identical over 7 bases. J was trimmed by 0 bases and V by 3 bases; bases with no gene match: 5. CDR1 and CDR2 from the germline V gene are ENHRY and SYGVKD. The CDR3 runs to 15 residues. The CDR3 coding sequence is TGTGCCATCAGTGACCGGACAGGTGACTCCTACGAGCAGTACTTC. As protein: CAISDRTGDSYEQYF.

This clone was counted only a few times. The V gene is TRBV2, the J gene TRBJ2-1, with 12 bases fitting TRBD2. Germline CDR1 is SNHLY and CDR2 is FYNNEI. CDR3 size: 16 residues. With V trimmed by 8 bases and J by 5 bases, 10 bases remained unmatched. The CDR3 is CASVTSGRSGDNEQFF. The CDR3 region has the DNA TGTGCCAGCGTGACTAGCGGGAGATCGGGCGACAATGAGCAGTTCTTC.

This chain uses TRBV7-2 with TRBJ2-1, with D possibly being TRBD2 (5 bases). V was cut by 6 bases and J by 6 bases, with 21 bases left in between. The CDR3 loop spans 16 amino acids. Germline-derived CDR1 and CDR2 are SGHTA and FQGNSA. CDR3 region: CASRRASLGHRNEQFF. CDR3 DNA sequence: TGTGCCAGCAGGAGGGCTTCGCTAGGCCACCGCAATGAGCAGTTCTTC.

The chain links TRBV9 to TRBJ1-3; D gene ambiguous. The germline V and J ends were trimmed by 3 bases and 2 bases, with 12 bases remaining between them. The CDR3 has 15 amino acids. Germline CDR1 and CDR2: SGDLS and YYNGEE. The CDR3 coding sequence is TGTGCCAGCAGCGCCCGACAAAGCCCTGGAAACACCATATATTTT. Translating gives CASSARQSPGNTIYF.

This clone was recorded once. J is TRBJ1-2 and V is TRBV9; 8 positions agree with TRBD1. Germline CDR1 reads SGDLS; CDR2 reads YYNGEE. The CDR3 has 13 amino acids. J gave up 8 bases and V 4 bases, and 7 bases lay outside the gene matches. Here the CDR3 reads CASSTPDRGGYTF. CDR3 DNA sequence: TGTGCCAGCAGCACTCCCGACAGGGGCGGCTACACCTTC. The whole variable domain, remainder taken from reference TRBV9 and TRBJ1-2, is DSGVTQTPKHLITATGQRVTLRCSPRSGDLSVYWYQQSLDQGLQFLIQYYNGEERAKGNILERFSAQQFPDLHSELNLSSLELGDSALYFCASSTPDRGGYTFGSGTRLTVV.

The rearrangement links TRBV6-4 to TRBJ1-6, with D maybe TRBD1 (5 bases). The length of the CDR3 is 14 residues. Germline V lookup: CDR1 MRHNA, CDR2 SNTAGT. V dropped 3 bases and J dropped 4 bases, with 7 bases sitting between them. CDR3 region: CASSEGHYNSPLHF. CDR3 coding DNA: TGTGCCAGCAGTGAGGGGCATTATAATTCACCCCTCCACTTT.

V usage is TRBV18 and J usage is TRBJ1-1; the D gene is possibly TRBD1 (6 bases). Trimming pared 3 bases from V and 3 bases from J, leaving 14 bases between. This CDR3 has 15 amino acids. CDR1 is KGHSH and CDR2 is LQKENI in the germline V gene. The CDR3 loop reads CASSPTWGRDTEAFF. CDR3 DNA sequence: TGTGCCAGCTCACCGACATGGGGGCGTGACACTGAAGCTTTCTTT.

As regards this clone: An end of the junction does not agree with germline; a read error may underlie this. The chain is built from TRBV7-7 and TRBJ2-1, with D perhaps TRBD2 (5 bases). Per germline, CDR1 SSHAT and CDR2 FNYEAQ (reference sequence). The CDR3 totals 15 residues. For the CDR3, the DNA is TGTGCTAGCAGCTTTGGCCTAGAGGGTTACAATGAGCAGTTCTTC. This sequence encodes CASSFGLEGYNEQFF.

This clone was detected only a few times. The chain links TRBV28 to TRBJ1-5, with TRBD1 matching over 10 bases. The CDR3 has 16 amino acids. The trim removed 6 bases at V and 2 bases at J, leaving 7 bases unmatched. Germline V gives CDR1 MDHEN, CDR2 SYDVKM. CDR3 coding DNA: TGTGCCAGCAGGGCACGACAGGGGGCTGGCAATCAGCCCCAGCATTTT. Protein sequence: CASRARQGAGNQPQHF.

The gene calls are TRBV18 and TRBJ2-3; D not resolved. The V end was cut by 1 base, the J end by 4 bases, with 12 bases between. Germline V gene lookup returns CDR1 KGHSH and CDR2 LQKENI. The CDR3 has 15 residues. CDR3 residues: CASSPQGEASDTQYF. The CDR3 DNA reads as TGTGCCAGCTCACCACAAGGCGAAGCGTCAGATACGCAGTATTTT. Supplemented by reference TRBV18 and TRBJ2-3, the full variable domain reads NAGVMQNPRHLVRRRGQEARLRCSPMKGHSHVYWYRQLPEEGLKFMVYLQKENIIDESGMPKERFSAEFPKEGPSILRIQQVVRGDSAAYFCASSPQGEASDTQYFGPGTRLTVL.

The genes are TRBV4-2 and TRBJ1-1; the D is unclear. Per the germline V gene, CDR1 is LGHNA and CDR2 is YNFKEQ. This CDR3 is built from 15 residues. V was clipped by 0 bases and J by 3 bases, with 11 bases between them. The CDR3 nucleotides read TGTGCCAGCAGCCAAGAGCCGTCTGCGGACACTGAAGCTTTCTTT. Protein: CASSQEPSADTEAFF.

This CDR3 reads CASSLAHYGYTF. The CDR3 DNA reads TGTGCCAGCAGCCTAGCACACTATGGCTACACCTTC. This chain joins TRBV28 and TRBJ1-2; no definite D call. V lost 6 bases, J lost 3 bases, and 8 bases lay in between. The CDR3 spans 12 residues. Germline loops: CDR1 MDHEN, CDR2 SYDVKM.

The rearrangement links TRBV7-2 to TRBJ2-5; weak D call: TRBD1 (5 bases). This CDR3 region has 13 residues. Looked up from germline, CDR1 is SGHTA and CDR2 is FQGNSA. Trimming took 5 bases from V and 3 from J, leaving 10 bases between them. The CDR3 region is CASSPLREETQYF. For the CDR3, the DNA is TGTGCCAGCAGCCCCCTCAGGGAAGAGACCCAGTACTTC.

The chain joins TRBV3-1 (or the pseudogene TRBV3-2) to TRBJ2-2, with D tentatively TRBD1 (5 bases). Per the germline V gene, CDR1 is LGHDT and CDR2 is YNNKEL (reference sequence). The V gene lost 1 base and the J gene lost 3 bases, with 6 bases spanning the gap. The CDR3 sequence is 14 residues long. CDR3 in DNA: TGTGCCAGCAGCCAAGGACAGTACACCGGGGAGCTGTTTTTT. Its protein product is CASSQGQYTGELFF.

The chain employs TRBV7-2 and TRBJ1-5; TRBD1 matches at 9 bases. Germline values: CDR1 SGHTA, CDR2 FQGNSA. The CDR3 runs 14 residues. V trimming: 5 bases; J trimming: 11 bases; junction bases outside the gene matches: 10. CDR3 DNA: TGTGCCAGCAGCCGGACAGGGGTGGCGGGGGCCCAGCATTTT. Amino acid sequence: CASSRTGVAGAQHF.

On this clone: Other DNA sequences from this sample encode an identical CDR3 as well. The chain is built from TRBV20-1 and TRBJ1-2; tentatively, D is TRBD1 (5 bases). The CDR3 runs to 11 residues. The germline V gene encodes CDR1 DFQATT and CDR2 SNEGSKA (reference sequence). V lost 1 base and J lost 7, with 7 bases in between. CDR3 sequence reads: CSARGGGGYTF. The CDR3 DNA follows: TGCAGTGCTAGAGGGGGGGGTGGCTACACCTTC.

The chain carries TRBV20-1 and TRBJ2-7; D perhaps matches TRBD2 (5 bases). Between the trimmed V and J ends, which lost 3 bases and 3 bases, there was a span of 6 bases. The CDR3 is 11 residues long. Per germline, CDR1 DFQATT and CDR2 SNEGSKA (reference sequence). Here the CDR3 DNA reads TGCAGTGCTAGCGGGGACTACGAGCAGTACTTC. Translated: CSASGDYEQYF.

This chain uses TRBV18 with TRBJ1-2, with 8 positions matching TRBD1. With V trimmed by 2 bases and J by 8 bases, 4 bases remained unmatched. The CDR3 is 13 amino acids. The germline gives CDR1 KGHSH, CDR2 LQKENI. The CDR3 protein is CASSPKDREGYTF. Here the CDR3 DNA reads TGTGCCAGCTCACCAAAGGACAGGGAAGGCTACACCTTC.

CDR3 sequence reads: CASSYLLAGGPGELFF. CDR3 in DNA: TGTGCCAGCAGTTATCTCCTAGCGGGGGGCCCCGGGGAGCTGTTTTTT. The J gene is TRBJ2-2, the V gene TRBV6-5; TRBD2 matches at 11 bases. CDR1 is MNHEY, CDR2 SVGAGI, per germline. The V gene end was trimmed by 3 bases and the J gene end by 6 bases; junction bases not matched to a gene: 6. This CDR3 has 16 amino acids.

This chain connects TRBV6-2 or TRBV6-3 to TRBJ2-7, with TRBD1 identical over 8 bases. The germline gives CDR1 MNHEY, CDR2 SVGEGT. Trimming took 5 bases from V and 3 from J; bases not matched to a gene: 15. The length of the CDR3 is 17 residues. CDR3 in DNA: TGTGCCAGCAGTAAACGCGACAGGGGCGCCTTCCTCTACGAGCAGTACTTC. Protein sequence: CASSKRDRGAFLYEQYF.

The CDR3 loop reads CASSLAGQGYLGYTF. The CDR3, as DNA: TGCGCCAGCAGCTTGGCAGGACAAGGCTATCTAGGCTACACCTTC. The chain combines TRBV5-1 with TRBJ1-2; a weak D match, TRBD1 (5 bases). This CDR3 comprises 15 residues. V gave up 0 bases and J gave up 8 bases, with 17 bases separating them. CDR1 SGHRS and CDR2 YFSETQ come from the germline V gene.

The gene calls are TRBV5-6 and TRBJ1-3, with 7 bases matching TRBD1. V lost 0 bases, J lost 1 base, and 13 bases stayed unmatched. This CDR3 contains 19 residues. The V gene's germline CDR1 is SGHDT and CDR2 YYEEEE. The CDR3 DNA is TGTGCCAGCAGCTTGGTATCGGTCAGGGGGACGAGGTCTGGAAACACCATATATTTT. This gives the protein CASSLVSVRGTRSGNTIYF.